This entry is about one TCR beta chain. No cognate antigen has been identified for it. Nothing much larger sits one base from this clone, and base qualities are not available. Sequences MNHNS (CDR1) and SASEGT (CDR2) are obtained from the germline V gene. Spanning cysteine to phenylalanine, the CDR3 consists of 15 amino acids. The CDR3 DNA has 45 bases and is translated from base 1. Between the V and J ends, shortened by 7 bases and 5 bases respectively, the junction contains 20 bases. No immune events, such as infections, were documented for the healthy donors during the collection period. To calibrate time-dependent variance in a beta-binomial model of T-cell clone differential abundance, blood repertoires from healthy donors were used as a training cohort. The training cohort was composed of around ten healthy donors, 3 female and 7 male. An age range of about 25 to 64 years, with an average of around 42 years, was recorded for the donors. Whole blood, obtained from a commercial supplier, was collected from each healthy donor at three time points spaced roughly 14 days apart. Genomic DNA was extracted from unsorted whole blood for immunosequencing.

The entry originates in a study of identifying expanded T cells in peripheral blood (dated 2019 in TCRdb). Looking at the study overall: Technical replicates were generated by sequencing separate aliquots of the same genomic DNA pool, and four replicates were compared pairwise. Overall study outcomes, separate from this receptor: Between technical replicates the binomial model flagged approximately 1.3 differentially abundant clones, whereas over roughly two weeks the binomial model flagged about 16.4 and over roughly 4 weeks 19 to 20. Both the number of clones called differentially abundant and the false-positive rate were significantly reduced by the beta-binomial model across all healthy-donor time intervals. The authors expected that biological variance in healthy repertoires might rise further over much longer intervals, such as months to years. Variance in clone template counts between approximately two-week samples significantly increased with total template count across all healthy donors.

TCRbeta CDR3 regions were profiled by bias-controlled multiplex PCR amplification of genomic DNA with the immunoSEQ Assay. Processing in the source paper ran as follows. To quantify the absolute abundance of each unique TCRbeta CDR3 region, the sequences were collapsed and filtered. Differential abundance was tested with a binomial (Fisher-equivalent) model and with a beta-binomial model adding time-dependent variance fitted from healthy donors. Clones with fewer than 5 combined templates were excluded, and clones with Benjamini-Hochberg FDR below 0.01 were called differentially abundant. In the beta-binomial model, variance was expressed as a function of the total template count across the two samples, in the form v = (b*log(k)+a)^2. In TCRdb, the immuneACCESS table is reduced to in-frame sequences with V and J assigned. These tables do not hold every clone; where another copy was compared, an unresolved V gene accounts for under half, and the others remain unexplained. The V and J calls and clone size were taken over from that table, and D and trimming were inferred from the DNA. The sample records 95,000 or so clones, 86% of which are singletons. The ten largest clones represent around 6% of the sample.

The receptor was derived from a person between 18 and 75 years old in good health. Sequenced material: blood. Recombination connected TRBV6-1 to TRBJ1-2; TRBD1 is a possible D gene, resting on 5 matching bases. Read as DNA, the sequence is TGTGCCAGCAAAGCCGCTTCCGGGACGGCATATGGCTACACCTTC. Translated, it gives CASKAASGTAYGYTF.